Below are 23 T cell receptor beta chains sequenced from a single sample in a study of cytomegalovirus exposure and HLA in healthy donors. This PCR relied on a set of 60 Vbeta primers and 13 Jbeta primers. The method was immunoSEQ multiplex PCR; TCRdb's version includes in-frame clones alone and lacks a portion of them. The repertoire has approximately 160,000 clones, roughly 74% of them found once; the top ten carry roughly 5%. The sequenced material came from PBMCs. These receptors came from a male donor in good health and CMV-seronegative.

The gene calls are TRBV15 and TRBJ1-1, with 9 bases matching TRBD1. V lost 3 bases, J lost 5 bases, and 16 bases stayed unmatched. Germline CDR1 LNHNV, CDR2 YYDKDF (reference sequence). The CDR3 runs 18 residues. This CDR3 is CATSRGGGMDRGKTEAFF. CDR3 bases: TGTGCCACCAGCAGGGGGGGAGGGATGGACAGGGGAAAAACTGAAGCTTTCTTT.

This chain links TRBV6-1 with TRBJ2-7; TRBD2 matches at 8 bases. CDR1 MNHNS and CDR2 SASEGT come from the germline V gene. The CDR3 spans 16 residues. Unmatched junction bases numbered 5, after V lost 1 base and J lost 0 bases. This chain's CDR3 is CASSEGSGGSSYEQYF. The DNA for the CDR3 is TGTGCCAGCAGTGAAGGGAGCGGGGGAAGCTCCTACGAGCAGTACTTC.

CDR3 loop: CASSPGGGRRNTEAFF. The CDR3 DNA reads as TGTGCCAGCAGCCCCGGGGGGGGCAGGCGGAACACTGAAGCTTTCTTT. This chain connects TRBV7-2 to TRBJ1-1; possible D gene TRBD1, 6 bases. The CDR3 extends over 16 amino acids. The germline V gene has CDR1 SGHTA and CDR2 FQGNSA. V was clipped by 5 bases and J by 1 base, with 17 bases between them.

Worth noting for this clone: Other DNA sequences in the same sample also yield this CDR3. The chain joins TRBV11-2 to TRBJ1-4; unclear D gene. The germline CDR1 and CDR2 sequences are SGHAT and FQNNGV. This CDR3 has 14 residues. Trimming removed 6 bases from V and 5 bases from J, with 13 bases in between. CDR3 sequence (DNA): TGTGCCAGCAGTCGGGGTCAGCTAAATGAAAAACTGTTTTTT. This translates into CASSRGQLNEKLFF.

V gene TRBV11-1 combines with J gene TRBJ1-2, with a tentative D call TRBD1 (6 bases). The CDR3 runs to 15 residues. With 6 bases removed from V and 3 bases from J, the gap between germline ends came to 17 bases. Germline-derived CDR1 and CDR2 are SGHAT and FQDESV (reference sequence). In DNA form, the CDR3 reads TGTGCCAGCAGTTTCCTTAACAGGGACCACTATGGCTACACCTTC. This sequence encodes CASSFLNRDHYGYTF.

The CDR3 sequence is CASSQAAGSNQPQHF. The CDR3 DNA sequence: TGTGCCAGCAGCCAAGCTGCCGGGAGCAATCAGCCCCAGCATTTT. The chain couples TRBV4-2 to TRBJ1-5; the D is unclear. V was pared by 1 base and J by 1 base, with 8 bases between. The CDR3 runs to 15 residues. CDR1 LGHNA and CDR2 YNFKEQ come from the germline V gene.

This clone was seen only once. V is TRBV12-1 and J is TRBJ1-1; TRBD1 is the table's D call, not checked against the DNA. TRBV12-1 is given as a pseudogene. This CDR3 has 14 amino acids. This chain's CDR3 is CASSSDRPNTEAFF. As DNA, the CDR3 is TGTGCCAGCAGCTCGGACAGGCCGAACACTGAAGCTTTCTTT.

The chain uses TRBV5-1 and TRBJ1-1; D unclear. V shed 1 base and J shed 3 bases, with 10 bases lying between them. The CDR3 sequence is 14 residues long. Germline loops: CDR1 SGHRS, CDR2 YFSETQ. CDR3: CASSLRRQDTEAFF. The CDR3 coding sequence is TGCGCCAGCAGCTTGAGGCGGCAAGACACTGAAGCTTTCTTT.

The V and J genes are TRBV4-1 and TRBJ2-1; D gene uncertain. Germline CDR1 reads MGHRA; CDR2 reads YSYEKL. The CDR3 consists of 15 residues. Trimming took off 0 bases at V and 5 bases at J, with 11 bases between the two ends. The CDR3 nucleotides read TGCGCCAGCAGCCAAGATGGGCCTACTCACAATGAGCAGTTCTTC. It codes for CASSQDGPTHNEQFF.

V usage is TRBV4-2 and J usage is TRBJ2-1; 12 bases agree with TRBD2. Trimming at V came to 0 bases and at J to 9 bases, leaving 6 bases not matched to a gene. Germline assignment: CDR1 LGHNA and CDR2 YNFKEQ. CDR3 size: 16 residues. CDR3 nucleotide sequence: TGTGCCAGCAGCCAAGAAGGGGGACTAGCGGGTAGTGAGCAGTTCTTC. Translation gives CASSQEGGLAGSEQFF.

The rearrangement links TRBV5-4 to TRBJ1-5, with TRBD1 matching 7 bases. Germline lookup yields CDR1 SGHNT and CDR2 YYREEE (reference sequence). This CDR3 spans 15 amino acids. V lost 0 bases, J lost 5 bases, and 5 bases stayed unmatched. The CDR3 sequence: CASSLDPTGYQPQHF. The CDR3 coding sequence is TGTGCCAGCAGCTTGGATCCGACAGGGTATCAGCCCCAGCATTTT.

The chain combines TRBV7-2 with TRBJ2-7, with 11 bases that match TRBD2. There are 15 residues in the CDR3. The V and J ends lost 3 bases and 0 bases, in that order; junction bases with no gene match: 1. Per the germline V gene, CDR1 is SGHTA and CDR2 is FQGNSA. CDR3 sequence reads: CASSFTSGSSYEQYF. In nucleotides, the CDR3 is TGTGCCAGCAGCTTTACTAGCGGGAGCTCCTACGAGCAGTACTTC.

This clone appeared a few times. V is TRBV28 and J is TRBJ1-4; D unclear. The CDR3 runs 14 residues. CDR1 is MDHEN and CDR2 is SYDVKM in the germline V gene. V was pared by 5 bases and J by 6 bases, with 13 bases between. In DNA form, the CDR3 reads TGTGCCAGCAGTAGCGGATCTCCCTATGAAAAACTGTTTTTT. It encodes CASSSGSPYEKLFF.

J is TRBJ2-2 and V is TRBV19; TRBD1 matches at 10 bases. CDR3 size: 16 residues. J gave up 3 bases and V 1 base, and 2 bases lay outside the gene matches. Germline values: CDR1 LNHDA, CDR2 SQIVND (reference sequence). CDR3 loop: CASSIVGQGYTGELFF. For the CDR3, the DNA is TGTGCCAGTAGTATAGTGGGACAGGGGTACACCGGGGAGCTGTTTTTT.

The chain links TRBV28 to TRBJ2-2, with 7 bases lining up with TRBD2. Germline loops: CDR1 MDHEN, CDR2 SYDVKM. The ends lost 1 base at V and 4 bases at J; junction bases unmatched: 6. The CDR3 runs to 16 residues. The CDR3 bases are TGTGCCAGCAGTTTATTTGGGGGAGGGGTCACCGGGGAGCTGTTTTTT. The encoded protein is CASSLFGGGVTGELFF.

CDR3 protein: CASSFQGDQPQHF. Written as DNA, the CDR3 is TGTGCCAGCAGCTTCCAGGGGGATCAGCCCCAGCATTTT. V gene TRBV7-2 combines with J gene TRBJ1-5; 7 bases are a match to TRBD1. The CDR3 runs 13 residues. With 3 bases clipped from V and 5 bases from J, the junction kept 1 base outside the gene matches. Looked up from germline, CDR1 is SGHTA and CDR2 is FQGNSA. The full variable domain, with the rest looked up from reference TRBV7-2 and TRBJ1-5, is GAGVSQSPSNKVTEKGKDVELRCDPISGHTALYWYRQSLGQGLEFLIYFQGNSAPDKSGLPSDRFSAERTGGSVSTLTIQRTQQEDSAVYLCASSFQGDQPQHFGDGTRLSIL.

The chain employs TRBV6-6 and TRBJ1-2, with unresolved D. The CDR3 is 13 amino acids. Germline values: CDR1 MNHNY, CDR2 SVGAGI (reference sequence). V was cut by 2 bases and J by 8 bases, with 12 bases left in between. CDR3 sequence (DNA): TGTGCCAGCAGTTACGAGGGAATACAGGGCTACACCTTC. It codes for CASSYEGIQGYTF.

The chain joins TRBV27 to TRBJ2-5; D is ambiguous. From germline, CDR1 is MNHEY and CDR2 SMNVEV (reference sequence). This CDR3 comprises 13 residues. Trimming cost V 6 bases and J 1 base, with 9 bases left between them. CDR3 DNA: TGTGCCAGCAGCCACGGTTCCCAAGAGACCCAGTACTTC. Its protein product is CASSHGSQETQYF.

The chain recombines TRBV10-3 with TRBJ1-3; D is perhaps TRBD1 (6 bases). Germline V gene lookup returns CDR1 ENHRY and CDR2 SYGVKD. Trimming cost V 7 bases and J 4 bases, with 20 bases left between them. The CDR3 sequence is 16 residues long. CDR3 sequence (DNA): TGTGCCATCAACGAAGGCCAAACAGGGTTCGGAAACACCATATATTTT. It yields the protein CAINEGQTGFGNTIYF.

The chain is built from TRBV2 and TRBJ2-3, with D possibly matching TRBD2 (6 bases). The CDR3 runs to 14 residues. The germline V and J ends were trimmed by 4 bases and 4 bases, with 12 bases remaining between them. Per germline, CDR1 SNHLY and CDR2 FYNNEI. The CDR3 loop reads CASSVRRLADTQYF. The CDR3 nucleotides are TGTGCCAGCAGTGTCCGCCGACTAGCAGATACGCAGTATTTT.

On this clone itself: Different DNA sequences within this sample yield the same CDR3. This chain links TRBV11-2 with TRBJ2-7; 13 nucleotides line up with TRBD2. In germline, CDR1 is SGHAT, CDR2 FQNNGV. This CDR3 is 18 amino acids long. V gave up 0 bases and J gave up 2 bases; unmatched junction bases: 7. CDR3 bases: TGTGCCAGCAGCTTAGAAGGCGGACTAGCGGGAGTCCCCTACGAGCAGTACTTC. Translating gives CASSLEGGLAGVPYEQYF.

This clone was seen only once. V and J are TRBV4-2 and TRBJ2-1, with 7 nucleotides matching TRBD2. This CDR3 is 17 amino acids long. Germline CDR1 is LGHNA and CDR2 is YNFKEQ. J lost 0 bases, V lost 3 bases, and 8 bases had no gene match. The CDR3 DNA follows: TGTGCCAGCAGCCAGGCCCCTAGCGGATCCTCCTACAATGAGCAGTTCTTC. Translating gives CASSQAPSGSSYNEQFF.

The CDR3: CASSLGQGANSPLHF. For the CDR3, the DNA is TGCGCCAGCAGCTTGGGACAGGGGGCTAATTCACCCCTCCACTTT. The chain recombines TRBV5-1 with TRBJ1-6; 10 bases fit TRBD1. V shed 0 bases, J shed 6 bases, and the junction held 0 bases outside the gene matches. The CDR3 spans 15 residues. The germline V gene encodes CDR1 SGHRS and CDR2 YFSETQ. Together with reference TRBV5-1 and TRBJ1-6, the CDR3 gives the full variable domain: KAGVTQTPRYLIKTRGQQVTLSCSPISGHRSVSWYQQTPGQGLQFLFEYFSETQRNKGNFPGRFSGRQFSNSRSEMNVSTLELGDSALYLCASSLGQGANSPLHFGNGTRLTVT.